The 23 T cell receptor beta chains reported below all come from one sample, sequenced in a study of T cell responses to AZD1222 COVID-19 vaccine (dated by TCRdb to about 2021). The time point label, read with the paper, signifies: baseline before first vaccination. To prepare the library, the immunoSEQ multiplex PCR assay was applied. TCRdb mirrors the immuneACCESS table, restricted to in-frame sequences. Some clones are absent from its copies; in checked studies, under half trace to an unresolved V gene, and the reason for the others is unknown. This sample is represented by around 110,000 clones; around nine tenths of them were singletons. Together, the top ten hold less than 25% of the sample. This material consisted of peripheral blood, taken on day 0 of AZD1222 vaccination. The source of these receptors is an adult in good health.

V is TRBV7-9 and J is TRBJ1-2, with D unclear. In germline, CDR1 is SEHNR, CDR2 FQNEAQ (reference sequence). V was shortened by 2 bases and J by 0 bases, with 10 bases between the two germline ends. The CDR3 is 15 amino acids. CDR3 bases: TGTGCCAGCAGCTTAAACGAGCGGGCTAACTATGGCTACACCTTC. Translated: CASSLNERANYGYTF.

Only one count was recorded for this clone. The chain couples TRBV10-3 to TRBJ2-7; 7 nucleotides line up with TRBD1. Germline values: CDR1 ENHRY, CDR2 SYGVKD. V was pared by 6 bases and J by 1 base, with 3 bases of the junction left unmatched. This CDR3 is 13 amino acids long. CDR3 sequence: CAISRDSSYEQYF. The CDR3 DNA sequence: TGTGCCATCAGCCGGGACAGTTCCTACGAGCAGTACTTC.

The rearrangement uses TRBV7-8 and TRBJ2-7, with D uncertain. This CDR3 comprises 15 residues. The V and J ends lost 3 bases and 5 bases respectively, with 17 bases between them. The germline V gene has CDR1 SGHVS and CDR2 FQNEAQ. The CDR3 spells CASSFSFRVDHEQYF. CDR3 sequence (DNA): TGTGCCAGCAGCTTTTCATTTAGGGTTGATCACGAGCAGTACTTC.

A single count supports this clone. The chain links TRBV3-1 (or the pseudogene TRBV3-2) to TRBJ2-7, with 7 bases aligning to TRBD1. Germline V gene lookup returns CDR1 LGHDT and CDR2 YNNKEL (reference sequence). J was trimmed by 3 bases and V by 4 bases; bases with no gene match: 12. This CDR3 has 16 residues. In DNA form, the CDR3 reads TGTGCCAGCAGCCGTGGACCGGGACAGCAAGACTACGAGCAGTACTTC. This codes for CASSRGPGQQDYEQYF.

V and J are TRBV6-1 and TRBJ2-7; D call uncertain. From germline, CDR1 is MNHNS and CDR2 SASEGT. CDR3 length equals 14 residues. V was cut by 3 bases and J by 2 bases, with 11 bases left in between. CDR3 sequence reads: CASSDWAAAYEQYF. CDR3 nucleotide sequence: TGTGCCAGCAGTGATTGGGCGGCGGCCTACGAGCAGTACTTC.

The chain joins TRBV27 to TRBJ1-2; tentative D call: TRBD1 (5 bases). The CDR3 is 13 amino acids. The V end was cut by 5 bases, the J end by 6 bases, with 13 bases between. Germline values: CDR1 MNHEY, CDR2 SMNVEV (reference sequence). The CDR3 region is CASSTPGGNGYTF. The CDR3 nucleotides are TGTGCCAGCAGTACCCCTGGGGGGAATGGCTACACCTTC.

The chain joins TRBV28 to TRBJ1-1; D perhaps matches TRBD1 (5 bases). Trimming shortened V by 8 bases and J by 4 bases, and 17 bases separated the two germline ends. Germline values: CDR1 MDHEN, CDR2 SYDVKM. The length of the CDR3 is 14 residues. The CDR3 bases are TGTGCCAGCGCGACCCCCGGGGGGGTCACTGAAGCTTTCTTT. This encodes CASATPGGVTEAFF.

V is TRBV5-5 and J is TRBJ1-2; 8 nucleotides agree with TRBD1. Germline CDR1 and CDR2: SGHKS and YYEKEE (reference sequence). Losses at the gene ends were 0 bases for V and 7 bases for J; bases not matched to a gene: 8. This CDR3 region has 15 residues. CDR3 sequence reads: CASSLGQGRIPGYTF. As DNA, the CDR3 is TGTGCCAGCAGCTTGGGACAGGGGCGTATTCCTGGCTACACCTTC.

The chain carries TRBV6-2 or TRBV6-3 and TRBJ2-6; TRBD2 matches 8 bases. Looked up from germline, CDR1 is MNHEY and CDR2 is SVGEGT. This CDR3 is 15 amino acids long. Trimming removed 7 bases from V and 4 bases from J; junction bases left unmatched: 6. CDR3 nucleotides: TGTGCCAGCACCCCACTAGCGGACGGGGCCAACGTCCTGACTTTC. It encodes CASTPLADGANVLTF.

This rearrangement joins TRBV28 to TRBJ1-2; D call uncertain. Trimming pared 1 base from V and 1 base from J, leaving 7 bases between. The CDR3 contains 14 residues. CDR1 MDHEN and CDR2 SYDVKM come from the germline V gene. The CDR3 loop reads CASSLSQYNYGYTF. CDR3 nucleotides: TGTGCCAGCAGTTTATCACAGTATAACTATGGCTACACCTTC.

This chain links TRBV3-1 (or the pseudogene TRBV3-2) with TRBJ2-2; D is tentatively TRBD1 or TRBD2 (5 bases each). The V gene lost 2 bases and the J gene lost 8 bases, with 15 bases spanning the gap. The CDR3 is made up of 15 amino acids. Germline CDR1 and CDR2: LGHDT and YNNKEL (reference sequence). The CDR3 loop is CASSQSRGWAGELFF. CDR3 DNA sequence: TGTGCCAGCAGCCAATCTCGGGGCTGGGCAGGGGAGCTGTTTTTT.

The V and J genes are TRBV15 and TRBJ1-2, with 10 bases that match TRBD1. This CDR3 region has 13 residues. V was clipped by 9 bases and J by 6 bases; unmatched bases: 7. CDR1 LNHNV and CDR2 YYDKDF come from the germline V gene (reference sequence). The CDR3 DNA reads as TGTGCCACTAGGGACAGGGGAAGGGATGGCTACACCTTC. It yields the protein CATRDRGRDGYTF.

The V and J genes are TRBV24-1 and TRBJ2-1; TRBD2 might be the D (7 bases). The germline CDR1 and CDR2 sequences are KGHDR and SFDVKD. There are 14 residues in the CDR3. The V and J ends lost 4 bases and 2 bases respectively, with 8 bases between them. The CDR3 protein is CATSDGGPYNEQFF. As DNA, the CDR3 is TGTGCCACCAGTGACGGGGGGCCCTACAATGAGCAGTTCTTC.

The chain carries TRBV5-6 and TRBJ1-1, with unresolved D. CDR1 and CDR2 (germline): SGHDT, YYEEEE. The V end was cut by 2 bases, the J end by 0 bases, with 11 bases between. The CDR3 length is 15 residues. The CDR3 DNA follows: TGTGCCAGCAGCTTAGGCAGCACTATGAACACTGAAGCTTTCTTT. Translating it yields CASSLGSTMNTEAFF.

The chain uses TRBV10-3 and TRBJ2-1; 8 bases line up with TRBD1. The CDR3 extends over 14 amino acids. CDR1 and CDR2 from the germline V gene are ENHRY and SYGVKD. V lost 8 bases to trimming and J lost 7 bases; unmatched junction nucleotides: 10. CDR3 nucleotide sequence: TGTGCCATCGAGGCGAAACAGGGGGAGAATGAGCAGTTCTTC. Amino acid sequence: CAIEAKQGENEQFF.

The rearrangement links TRBV18 to TRBJ2-1; a weak D match, TRBD1 (5 bases). The germline V gene encodes CDR1 KGHSH and CDR2 LQKENI. The CDR3 sequence is 13 residues long. Trimming pared 5 bases from V and 6 bases from J, leaving 11 bases between. The CDR3 DNA follows: TGTGCCAGCTCAAATACACAGGTCAATGAGCAGTTCTTC. Translated, it gives CASSNTQVNEQFF.

The chain is built from TRBV3-1 (or the pseudogene TRBV3-2) and TRBJ2-1, with D unresolved. The CDR3 runs to 13 residues. From germline, CDR1 is LGHDT and CDR2 YNNKEL (reference sequence). V lost 0 bases, J lost 6 bases, and 6 bases lay in between. CDR3 sequence reads: CASSQDLRNEQFF. As DNA, the CDR3 is TGTGCCAGCAGCCAAGATCTGCGCAATGAGCAGTTCTTC.

V and J are TRBV5-4 and TRBJ2-3, with D possibly matching TRBD2 (5 bases). V shed 0 bases and J shed 1 base, with 15 bases lying between them. The germline CDR1 and CDR2 sequences are SGHNT and YYREEE (reference sequence). This CDR3 has 17 residues. The CDR3 nucleotides read TGTGCCAGCAGCTTGGTCGTGGGGATGGAGGGCACAGATACGCAGTATTTT. Translating it yields CASSLVVGMEGTDTQYF.

The table lists this clone with many counts. V is TRBV6-1 and J is TRBJ2-7, with TRBD1 identical over 7 bases. With 0 bases clipped from V and 2 bases from J, the junction kept 4 bases outside the gene matches. There are 15 residues in the CDR3. Germline values: CDR1 MNHNS, CDR2 SASEGT. CDR3: CASSEAAQGTYEQYF. CDR3 nucleotides: TGTGCCAGCAGTGAAGCCGCACAGGGGACCTACGAGCAGTACTTC.

The chain uses TRBV24-1 and TRBJ1-3; 8 positions match TRBD1. Per the germline V gene, CDR1 is KGHDR and CDR2 is SFDVKD. The CDR3 is made up of 18 amino acids. J lost 1 base, V lost 3 bases, and 10 bases had no gene match. The CDR3 DNA sequence: TGTGCCACCAGTGATAAATCTAATACAGGGGGGTCTGGAAACACCATATATTTT. Protein product: CATSDKSNTGGSGNTIYF.

The J gene is TRBJ2-2, the V gene TRBV4-2; TRBD2 matches 10 bases. Trimming cost V 0 bases and J 1 base; bases outside gene matches: 5. CDR1 and CDR2 (germline): LGHNA, YNFKEQ. This CDR3 region has 18 residues. CDR3 DNA: TGTGCCAGCAGCCAAGATGACCTAGCGGGGGTGAACACCGGGGAGCTGTTTTTT. Amino acids: CASSQDDLAGVNTGELFF.

The chain has TRBV4-3 and TRBJ1-5; D unresolved. V lost 0 bases and J 5 bases, leaving 11 bases between the germline ends. In germline, CDR1 is LGHNA, CDR2 YSLEER. The CDR3 extends over 15 amino acids. CDR3 amino acids: CASSQDRAGDQPQHF. The CDR3 region has the DNA TGCGCCAGCAGCCAAGATCGGGCAGGAGATCAGCCCCAGCATTTT.

The rearrangement uses TRBV4-2 and TRBJ1-5; D is unresolved. The CDR3 covers 15 residues. Germline CDR1 reads LGHNA; CDR2 reads YNFKEQ. V was cut by 0 bases and J by 3 bases, with 9 bases left in between. CDR3 sequence reads: CASSQDTGVNQPQHF. CDR3 DNA: TGTGCCAGCAGCCAAGACACCGGGGTCAATCAGCCCCAGCATTTT.